This T cell receptor beta chain was documented in a study of OX40 agonist ivuxolimab in advanced cancers. The overall study: Hepatocellular carcinoma, melanoma, renal cell or head and neck cancer occurred in dose-escalation patients.

Study observations and caveats: A proportion of nonresponders additionally exhibited low normalized T-cell clonal expansion.

TCRdb's table, derived via immunoSEQ multiplex PCR, lists solely in-frame clones and lacks some. The sample lists tens of thousands of clones; around 90% were seen once. On this clone itself: Its antigen is unknown.

This receptor was taken from an adult with an advanced solid tumor such as melanoma, head and neck, liver or kidney cancer. Sequences were derived from CD4+ or CD8+ T cells sorted from blood, sampled in a trial of the OX40 agonist ivuxolimab.

In nucleotides, the CDR3 is TGTGCCAGCAGCGTAGGCGGGGGGGCTTCCGATACGCAGTATTTT. The encoded protein is CASSVGGGASDTQYF. The J gene is TRBJ2-3, the V gene TRBV9, with 9 bases that match TRBD2. The CDR3 sequence is 15 residues long. Trimming at V came to 0 bases and at J to 6 bases, leaving 5 bases not matched to a gene. The germline V gene has CDR1 SGDLS and CDR2 YYNGEE.